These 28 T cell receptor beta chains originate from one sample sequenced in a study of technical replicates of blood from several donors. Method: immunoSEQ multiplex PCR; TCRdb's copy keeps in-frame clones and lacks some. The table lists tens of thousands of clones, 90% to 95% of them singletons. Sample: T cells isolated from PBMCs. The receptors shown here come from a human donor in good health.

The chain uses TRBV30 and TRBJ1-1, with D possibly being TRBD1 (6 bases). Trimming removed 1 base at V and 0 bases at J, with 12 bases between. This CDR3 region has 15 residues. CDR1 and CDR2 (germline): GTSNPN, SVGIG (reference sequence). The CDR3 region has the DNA TGTGCCTGGAGTGAGGGGACATTCATGAACACTGAAGCTTTCTTT. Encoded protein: CAWSEGTFMNTEAFF. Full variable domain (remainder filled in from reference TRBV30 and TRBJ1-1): SQTIHQWPATLVQPVGSPLSLECTVEGTSNPNLYWYRQAAGRGLQLLFYSVGIGQISSEVPQNLSASRPQDRQFILSSKKLLLSDSGFYLCAWSEGTFMNTEAFFGQGTRLTVV.

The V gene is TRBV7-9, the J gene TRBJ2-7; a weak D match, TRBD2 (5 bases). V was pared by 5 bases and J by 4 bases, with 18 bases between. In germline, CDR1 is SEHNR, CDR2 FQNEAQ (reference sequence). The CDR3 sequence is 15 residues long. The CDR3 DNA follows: TGTGCCAGCAGCACGATGGGAGTTAAGACTTACGAGCAGTACTTC. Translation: CASSTMGVKTYEQYF.

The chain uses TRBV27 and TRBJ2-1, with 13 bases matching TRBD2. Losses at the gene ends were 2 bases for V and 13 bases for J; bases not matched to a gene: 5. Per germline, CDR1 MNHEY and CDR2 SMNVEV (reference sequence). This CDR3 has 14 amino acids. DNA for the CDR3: TGTGCCAGCAGTTTAATCGGGACTAGCGGGATTCAGTTCTTC. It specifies CASSLIGTSGIQFF.

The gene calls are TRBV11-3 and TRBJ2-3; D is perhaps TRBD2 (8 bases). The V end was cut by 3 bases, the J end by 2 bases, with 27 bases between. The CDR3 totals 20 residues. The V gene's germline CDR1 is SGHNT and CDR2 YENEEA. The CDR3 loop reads CASSFFFPKTGREDTDTQYF. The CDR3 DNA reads TGTGCCAGCAGCTTCTTCTTTCCTAAGACAGGGCGGGAGGACACAGATACGCAGTATTTT.

The CDR3 here is CASSLVGRVNYGYTF. The CDR3 nucleotides read TGTGCCAGCAGCTTAGTGGGCAGAGTTAACTATGGCTACACCTTC. This sequence joins TRBV11-2 and TRBJ1-2; D is unclear. The CDR3 is 15 amino acids. Between the trimmed V and J ends, which lost 1 base and 1 base, there was a span of 10 bases. Germline V CDR1 and CDR2: SGHAT, FQNNGV.

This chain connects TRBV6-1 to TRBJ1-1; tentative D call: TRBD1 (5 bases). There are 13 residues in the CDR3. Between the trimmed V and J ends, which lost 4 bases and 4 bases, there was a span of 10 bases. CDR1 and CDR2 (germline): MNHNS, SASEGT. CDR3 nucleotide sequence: TGTGCCAGCAGTGTGGGGGGTGGCACTGAAGCTTTCTTT. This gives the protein CASSVGGGTEAFF.

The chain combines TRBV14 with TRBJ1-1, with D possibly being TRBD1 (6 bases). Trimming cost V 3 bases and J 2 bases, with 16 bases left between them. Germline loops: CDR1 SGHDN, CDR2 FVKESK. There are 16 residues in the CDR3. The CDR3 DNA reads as TGTGCCAGCAGCCAGGGAACGGACAGTTTTAACACTGAAGCTTTCTTT. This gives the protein CASSQGTDSFNTEAFF.

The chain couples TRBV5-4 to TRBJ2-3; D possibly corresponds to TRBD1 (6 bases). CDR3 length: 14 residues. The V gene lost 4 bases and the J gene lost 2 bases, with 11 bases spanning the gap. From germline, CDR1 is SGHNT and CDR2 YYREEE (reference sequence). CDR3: CASSPGQFTDTQYF. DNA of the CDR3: TGTGCCAGCAGCCCAGGACAGTTCACAGATACGCAGTATTTT.

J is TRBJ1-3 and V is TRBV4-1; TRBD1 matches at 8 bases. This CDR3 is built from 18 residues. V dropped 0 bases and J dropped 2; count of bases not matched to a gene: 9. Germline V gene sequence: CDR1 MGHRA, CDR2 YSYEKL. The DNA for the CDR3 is TGCGCCAGCAGCCAAGAGACCCCGCACAGGGGGGCTGGAAACACCATATATTTT. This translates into CASSQETPHRGAGNTIYF.

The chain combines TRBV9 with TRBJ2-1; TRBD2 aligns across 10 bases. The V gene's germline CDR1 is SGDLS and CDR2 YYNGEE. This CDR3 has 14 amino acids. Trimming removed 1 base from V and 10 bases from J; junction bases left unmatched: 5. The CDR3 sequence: CASSVKPGLAEQFF. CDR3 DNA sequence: TGTGCCAGCAGCGTAAAGCCGGGACTAGCGGAGCAGTTCTTC.

In nucleotides, the CDR3 is TGTGCCAGCCGCGACAACAGGGGTCCCTACAATGAGCAGTTCTTC. This sequence encodes CASRDNRGPYNEQFF. The chain has TRBV5-6 and TRBJ2-1; 7 bases fit TRBD1. Germline V gives CDR1 SGHDT, CDR2 YYEEEE. The V and J ends lost 7 bases and 2 bases, in that order; junction bases with no gene match: 9. The CDR3 consists of 15 residues.

CDR3 nucleotide sequence: TGTGCCAGCAGTTTAGACTACAATCAGCCCCAGCATTTT. This translates into CASSLDYNQPQHF. The chain links TRBV28 to TRBJ1-5; D not resolved. Germline CDR1 is MDHEN and CDR2 is SYDVKM. V dropped 2 bases and J dropped 3 bases, with 5 bases sitting between them. The CDR3 runs to 13 residues.

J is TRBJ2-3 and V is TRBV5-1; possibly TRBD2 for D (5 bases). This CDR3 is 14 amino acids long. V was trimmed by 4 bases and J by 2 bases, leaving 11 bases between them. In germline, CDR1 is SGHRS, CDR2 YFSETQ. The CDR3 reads CASSGRLPTDTQYF. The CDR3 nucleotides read TGCGCCAGCAGCGGGCGACTACCCACAGATACGCAGTATTTT.

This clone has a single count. The CDR3 DNA reads TGTGCCAGCAGCGTACTAGCGGGAGTAACCGGGGAGCTGTTTTTT. Its translation: CASSVLAGVTGELFF. The chain employs TRBV28 and TRBJ2-2; 11 bases are shared with TRBD2. Germline V lookup: CDR1 MDHEN, CDR2 SYDVKM. J lost 5 bases, V lost 6 bases, and 5 bases had no gene match. This CDR3 is built from 15 residues.

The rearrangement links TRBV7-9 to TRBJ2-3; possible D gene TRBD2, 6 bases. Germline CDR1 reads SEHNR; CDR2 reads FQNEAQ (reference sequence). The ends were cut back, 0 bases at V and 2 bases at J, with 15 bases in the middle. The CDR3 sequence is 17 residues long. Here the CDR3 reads CASSLALSGDSTDTQYF. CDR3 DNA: TGTGCCAGCAGCTTAGCGCTGTCGGGGGACTCCACAGATACGCAGTATTTT.

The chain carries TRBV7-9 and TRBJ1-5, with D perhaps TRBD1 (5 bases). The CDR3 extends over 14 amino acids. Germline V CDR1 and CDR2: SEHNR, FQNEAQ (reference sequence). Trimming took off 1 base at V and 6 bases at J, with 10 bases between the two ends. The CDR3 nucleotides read TGTGCCAGCAGCTTAGAGACAGAAGTTCAGCCCCAGCATTTT. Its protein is CASSLETEVQPQHF.

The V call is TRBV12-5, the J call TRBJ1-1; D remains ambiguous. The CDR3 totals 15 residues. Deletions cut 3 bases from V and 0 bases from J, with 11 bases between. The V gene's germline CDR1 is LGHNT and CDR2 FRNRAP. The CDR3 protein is CASGFGLILNTEAFF. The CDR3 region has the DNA TGTGCTAGTGGTTTCGGTTTGATTTTGAACACTGAAGCTTTCTTT. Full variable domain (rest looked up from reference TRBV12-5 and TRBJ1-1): DARVTQTPRHKVTEMGQEVTMRCQPILGHNTVFWYRQTMMQGLELLAYFRNRAPLDDSGMPKDRFSAEMPDATLATLKIQPSEPRDSAVYFCASGFGLILNTEAFFGQGTRLTVV.

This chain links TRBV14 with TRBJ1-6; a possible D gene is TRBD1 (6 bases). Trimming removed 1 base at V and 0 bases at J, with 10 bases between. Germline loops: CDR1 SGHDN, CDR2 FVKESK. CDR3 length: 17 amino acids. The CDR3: CASSQAGGYSYNSPLHF. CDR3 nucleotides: TGTGCCAGCAGCCAAGCGGGGGGCTACTCCTATAATTCACCCCTCCACTTT.

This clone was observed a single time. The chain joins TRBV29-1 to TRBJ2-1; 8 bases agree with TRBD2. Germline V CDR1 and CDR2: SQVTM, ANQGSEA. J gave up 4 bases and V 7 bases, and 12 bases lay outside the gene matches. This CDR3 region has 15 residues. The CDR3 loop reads CSAARPSGYYNEQFF. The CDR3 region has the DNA TGCAGCGCTGCTCGTCCTAGCGGGTATTACAATGAGCAGTTCTTC.

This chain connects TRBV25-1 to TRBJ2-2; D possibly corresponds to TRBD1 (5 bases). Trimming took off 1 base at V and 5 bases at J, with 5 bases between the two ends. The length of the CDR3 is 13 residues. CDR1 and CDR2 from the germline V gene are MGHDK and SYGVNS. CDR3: CASSESGTGELFF. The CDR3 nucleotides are TGTGCCAGCAGTGAATCAGGGACCGGGGAGCTGTTTTTT. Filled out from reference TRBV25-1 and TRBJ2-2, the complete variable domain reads EADIYQTPRYLVIGTGKKITLECSQTMGHDKMYWYQQDPGMELHLIHYSYGVNSTEKGDLSSESTVSRIRTEHFPLTLESARPSHTSQYLCASSESGTGELFFGEGSRLTVL.

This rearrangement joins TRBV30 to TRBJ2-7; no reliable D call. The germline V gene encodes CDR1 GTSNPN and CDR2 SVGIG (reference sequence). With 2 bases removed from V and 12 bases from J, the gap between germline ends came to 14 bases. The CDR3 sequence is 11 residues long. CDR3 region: CAWSTTITRYF. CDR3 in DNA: TGTGCCTGGAGTACGACAATAACGAGGTACTTC.

The CDR3 loop is CASVPSGREDSYEQYF. DNA for the CDR3: TGTGCCAGCGTACCCAGTGGGCGGGAGGATTCCTACGAGCAGTACTTC. The rearrangement uses TRBV5-4 and TRBJ2-7; 8 bases map to TRBD2. After removal of 7 bases from V and 1 base from J, the junction contained 13 bases not matched to a gene. CDR3 length: 16 amino acids. Germline-derived CDR1 and CDR2 are SGHNT and YYREEE (reference sequence).

The CDR3 loop reads CASSEGGGAYWETQYF. As DNA, the CDR3 is TGTGCCAGCAGTGAAGGGGGAGGGGCATACTGGGAGACCCAGTACTTC. This sequence joins TRBV6-1 and TRBJ2-5; 7 bases are shared with TRBD2. Trimming removed 1 base from V and 5 bases from J; junction bases left unmatched: 10. The CDR3 loop spans 16 amino acids. The V gene's germline CDR1 is MNHNS and CDR2 SASEGT.

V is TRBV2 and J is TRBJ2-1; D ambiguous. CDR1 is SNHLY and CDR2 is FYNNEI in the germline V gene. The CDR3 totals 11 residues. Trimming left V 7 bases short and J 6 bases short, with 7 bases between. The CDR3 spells CASIRINEQFF. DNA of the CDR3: TGTGCCAGCATCAGAATCAATGAGCAGTTCTTC.

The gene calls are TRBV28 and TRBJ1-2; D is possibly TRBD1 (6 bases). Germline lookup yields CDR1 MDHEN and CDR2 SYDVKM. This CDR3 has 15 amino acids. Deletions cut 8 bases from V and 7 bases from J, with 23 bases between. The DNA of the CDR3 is TGTGCCAGCTCTGGATCAAACAGGGTATTAGGTGGCTACACCTTC. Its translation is CASSGSNRVLGGYTF.

CDR3 sequence reads: CASSVGGTGEREQYF. For the CDR3, the DNA is TGTGCCAGCAGCGTAGGGGGGACAGGGGAGAGGGAGCAGTACTTC. The chain links TRBV9 to TRBJ2-7; 10 bases agree with TRBD1. Germline assignment: CDR1 SGDLS and CDR2 YYNGEE. Losses at the gene ends were 0 bases for V and 7 bases for J; bases not matched to a gene: 7. This CDR3 is built from 15 residues.

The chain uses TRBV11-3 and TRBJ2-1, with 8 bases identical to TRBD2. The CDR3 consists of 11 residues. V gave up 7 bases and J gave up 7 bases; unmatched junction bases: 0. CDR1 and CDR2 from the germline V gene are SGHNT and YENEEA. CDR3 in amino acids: CASTGGNEQFF. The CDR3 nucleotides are TGTGCCAGCACGGGGGGGAATGAGCAGTTCTTC.

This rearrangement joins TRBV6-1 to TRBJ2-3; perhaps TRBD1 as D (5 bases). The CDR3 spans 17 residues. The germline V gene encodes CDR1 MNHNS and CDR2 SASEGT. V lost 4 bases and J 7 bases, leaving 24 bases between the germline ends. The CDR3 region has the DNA TGTGCCAGCAGTGTATTATTTCAGGGCGGCACCCTCAATACGCAGTATTTT. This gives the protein CASSVLFQGGTLNTQYF.